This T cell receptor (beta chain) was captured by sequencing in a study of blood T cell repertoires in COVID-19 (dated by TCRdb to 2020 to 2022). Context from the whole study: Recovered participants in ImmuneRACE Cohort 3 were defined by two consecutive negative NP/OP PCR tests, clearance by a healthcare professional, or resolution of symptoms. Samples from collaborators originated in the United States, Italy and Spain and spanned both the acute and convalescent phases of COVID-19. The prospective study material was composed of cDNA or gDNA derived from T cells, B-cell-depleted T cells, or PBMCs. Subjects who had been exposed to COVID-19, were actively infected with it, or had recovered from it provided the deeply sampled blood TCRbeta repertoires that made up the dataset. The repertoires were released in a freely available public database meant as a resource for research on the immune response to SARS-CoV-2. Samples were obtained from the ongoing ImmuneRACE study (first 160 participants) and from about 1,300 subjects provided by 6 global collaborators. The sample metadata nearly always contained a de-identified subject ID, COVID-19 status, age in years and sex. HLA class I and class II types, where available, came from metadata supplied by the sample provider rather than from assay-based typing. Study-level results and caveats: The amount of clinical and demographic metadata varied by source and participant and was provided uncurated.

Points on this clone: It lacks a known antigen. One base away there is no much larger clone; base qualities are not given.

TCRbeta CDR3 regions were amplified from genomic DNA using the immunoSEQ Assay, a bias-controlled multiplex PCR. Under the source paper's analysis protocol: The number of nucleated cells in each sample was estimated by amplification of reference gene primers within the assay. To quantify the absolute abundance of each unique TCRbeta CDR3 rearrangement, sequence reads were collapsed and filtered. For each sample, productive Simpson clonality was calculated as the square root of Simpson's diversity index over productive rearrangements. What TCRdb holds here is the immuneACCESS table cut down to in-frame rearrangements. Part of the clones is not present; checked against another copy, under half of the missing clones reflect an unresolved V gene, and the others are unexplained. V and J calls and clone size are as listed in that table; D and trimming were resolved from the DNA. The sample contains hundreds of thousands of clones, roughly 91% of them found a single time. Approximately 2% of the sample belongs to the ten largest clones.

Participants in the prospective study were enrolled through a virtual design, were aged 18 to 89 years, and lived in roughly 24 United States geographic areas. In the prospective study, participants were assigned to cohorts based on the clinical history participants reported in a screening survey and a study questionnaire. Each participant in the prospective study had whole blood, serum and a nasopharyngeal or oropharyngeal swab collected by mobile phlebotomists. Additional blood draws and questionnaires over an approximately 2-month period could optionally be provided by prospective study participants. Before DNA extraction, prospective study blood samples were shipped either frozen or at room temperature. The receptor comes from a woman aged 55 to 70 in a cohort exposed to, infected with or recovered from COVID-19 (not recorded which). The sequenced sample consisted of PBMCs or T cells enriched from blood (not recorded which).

The DNA sequence follows: TGTGCCAGCAGCTCGAGGACAGGCTCCTACAATGAGCAGTTCTTC. Its protein product is CASSSRTGSYNEQFF. The receptor chain draws on TRBV7-9 and TRBJ2-1; 7 middle bases align to TRBD1. Based on the germline V gene (reference sequence), the CDR1 and CDR2 sequences are SEHNR and FQNEAQ. Spanning cysteine to phenylalanine, the CDR3 consists of 15 amino acids. Just the 45-base CDR3 DNA is kept, in frame starting at base 1. Here V drops 4 bases and J drops 0 bases, and the junction holds 3 bases not matched to any gene.